These T cell receptor beta chains were read from a single sample in a study of T cell repertoires in cytomegalovirus infection. TCRdb recomputed calls from the reads with MiXCR, one row per CDR3 protein. Of roughly 920,000 distinct CDR3 sequences in the sample, under 40% were seen once. Their cognate antigens are unknown. The material was cultured CD8+ T cells from PBMCs, obtained from culture after CMV antigen stimulation. These receptor sequences come from a human donor in good health (CMV status not recorded). Some clones in this sample may be carry-over from other donors' samples. The CDR3 runs from the conserved cysteine through the conserved F or W. The D gene is left open where the match is weak. Size tells how often a clone was seen (once, few, many) or the class of an expanded clone, and some rows leave it out.

j_gene	d_gene	v_gene	abundance	CDR3aa	CDR3nt
TRBJ1-1	NA	TRBV12-3/TRBV12-4	few	CASSLRVRNTEAFF	TGTGCCAGCAGTCTAAGGGTACGGAACACTGAAGCTTTCTTT
TRBJ1-3	NA	TRBV7-2	many	CASSFGGWSGNTIYF	TGTGCCAGCAGCTTCGGGGGCTGGTCTGGAAACACCATATATTTT
TRBJ2-1	TRBD2	TRBV10-3	few	CAISGPTSGVDNEQFF	TGTGCCATCAGTGGGCCTACTAGCGGGGTAGACAATGAGCAGTTCTTC
TRBJ1-1	NA	TRBV6-2/TRBV6-3	NA	CASSYSAGPNTEASF	TGTGCCAGCAGTTACTCGGCAGGGCCGAACACTGAAGCTTCCTTT
TRBJ2-1	NA	TRBV7-8	many	CASSPPGLGEQFF	TGTGCCAGCAGCCCCCCCGGACTTGGTGAGCAGTTCTTC
TRBJ2-1	NA	TRBV19	NA	CASSMHSGTANEQFF	TGTGCCAGTAGTATGCATTCTGGGACTGCCAATGAGCAGTTCTTC
TRBJ2-7	TRBD1	TRBV6-5	few	CASSGDSSYEQYF	TGTGCCAGCAGCGGGGACAGCTCCTACGAGCAGTACTTC
TRBJ1-2	NA	TRBV25-1	many	CASGQSNYGYTF	TGTGCCAGCGGACAGTCAAACTATGGCTACACCTTC
TRBJ1-3	NA	TRBV7-9	few	CASISRGSSGNTIYF	TGTGCCAGCATCTCCCGGGGGAGCTCTGGAAACACCATATATTTT
TRBJ2-5	NA	TRBV7-6	few	CAGMDMGGTQYF	TGTGCCGGAATGGACATGGGAGGGACCCAGTACTTC
TRBJ2-4	TRBD2	TRBV7-8	NA	CASSSLGGGDKNIQYF	TGTGCCAGCAGCTCCCTCGGCGGGGGGGACAAAAACATTCAGTACTTC
TRBJ2-1	TRBD1	TRBV20-1	NA	CSARRSLRVRDRVSYNEQFF	TGCAGTGCTAGGAGGTCCCTCCGTGTTCGGGACAGGGTTTCCTACAATGAGCAGTTCTTC
TRBJ2-1	NA	TRBV20-1	NA	CSVMATALGYNEQFF	TGCAGTGTGATGGCGACGGCCCTGGGGTACAATGAGCAGTTCTTC
TRBJ1-5	TRBD1	TRBV27	few	CASSANDRGWGQPQHF	TGTGCCAGCAGTGCAAACGACAGGGGATGGGGTCAGCCCCAGCATTTT
TRBJ2-1	NA	TRBV15	few	CATSRGRGNEQFF	TGTGCCACCAGCAGGGGTAGGGGGAATGAGCAGTTCTTC
TRBJ1-1	TRBD1	TRBV29-1	NA	CSVVTGAEAFF	TGCAGCGTTGTAACAGGGGCTGAAGCTTTCTTT
TRBJ1-1	TRBD1	TRBV7-6	NA	CASRVRQGDTEAFF	TGTGCCAGCAGGGTCCGACAGGGCGACACTGAAGCTTTCTTT
TRBJ2-3	NA	TRBV6-5	few	CASSYFSVSTDTQYF	TGTGCCAGCAGTTACTTTAGCGTAAGCACAGATACGCAGTATTTT
TRBJ2-1	TRBD2	TRBV19	NA	CASSTPGLAGGLVDEQFF	TGTGCCAGTAGTACCCCGGGGCTAGCGGGGGGACTCGTCGATGAGCAGTTCTTC
TRBJ2-3	NA	TRBV2	NA	CASPLWDTQYF	TGTGCCAGCCCGCTCTGGGATACGCAGTATTTT
TRBJ1-1	NA	TRBV5-1	NA	CASSLGTTREAFF	TGCGCCAGCAGCTTAGGGACAACCCGTGAAGCTTTCTTT
TRBJ2-1	TRBD2	TRBV14	NA	CASSPRGVKNSNEQFF	TGTGCCAGCAGCCCCCGGGGGGTCAAGAACAGCAATGAGCAGTTCTTC
TRBJ2-4	NA	TRBV4-3	NA	CASSMLGENIQYF	TGCGCCAGCAGCATGTTAGGGGAAAACATTCAGTACTTC